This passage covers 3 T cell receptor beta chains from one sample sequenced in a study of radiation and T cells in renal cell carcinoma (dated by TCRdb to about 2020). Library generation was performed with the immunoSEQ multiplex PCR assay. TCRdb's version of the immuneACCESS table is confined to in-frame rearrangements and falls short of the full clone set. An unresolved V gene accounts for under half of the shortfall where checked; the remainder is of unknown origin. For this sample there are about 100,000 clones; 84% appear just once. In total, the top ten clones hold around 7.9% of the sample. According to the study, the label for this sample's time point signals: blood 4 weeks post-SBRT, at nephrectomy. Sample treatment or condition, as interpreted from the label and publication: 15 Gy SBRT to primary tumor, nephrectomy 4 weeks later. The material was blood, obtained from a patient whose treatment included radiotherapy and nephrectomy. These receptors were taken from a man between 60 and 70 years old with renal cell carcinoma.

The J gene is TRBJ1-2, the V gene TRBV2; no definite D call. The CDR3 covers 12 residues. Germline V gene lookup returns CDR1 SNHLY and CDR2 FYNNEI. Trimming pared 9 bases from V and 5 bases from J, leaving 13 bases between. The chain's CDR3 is CASLPTGYGYTF. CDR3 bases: TGTGCCAGTCTACCGACCGGTTATGGCTACACCTTC.

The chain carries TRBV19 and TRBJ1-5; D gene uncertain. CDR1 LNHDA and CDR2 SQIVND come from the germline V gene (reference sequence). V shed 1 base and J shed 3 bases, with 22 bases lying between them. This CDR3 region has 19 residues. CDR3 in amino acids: CASSIAQAGWRILNQPQHF. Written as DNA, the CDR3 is TGTGCCAGTAGTATAGCCCAGGCCGGGTGGCGAATACTCAATCAGCCCCAGCATTTT.

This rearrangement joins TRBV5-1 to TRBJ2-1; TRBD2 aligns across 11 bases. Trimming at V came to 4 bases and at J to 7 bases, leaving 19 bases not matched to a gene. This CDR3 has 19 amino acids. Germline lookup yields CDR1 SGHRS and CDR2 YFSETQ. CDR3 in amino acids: CASSGRLAGGPLFMNEQFF. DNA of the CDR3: TGCGCCAGCAGCGGACGTTTAGCGGGAGGGCCTCTGTTCATGAATGAGCAGTTCTTC.